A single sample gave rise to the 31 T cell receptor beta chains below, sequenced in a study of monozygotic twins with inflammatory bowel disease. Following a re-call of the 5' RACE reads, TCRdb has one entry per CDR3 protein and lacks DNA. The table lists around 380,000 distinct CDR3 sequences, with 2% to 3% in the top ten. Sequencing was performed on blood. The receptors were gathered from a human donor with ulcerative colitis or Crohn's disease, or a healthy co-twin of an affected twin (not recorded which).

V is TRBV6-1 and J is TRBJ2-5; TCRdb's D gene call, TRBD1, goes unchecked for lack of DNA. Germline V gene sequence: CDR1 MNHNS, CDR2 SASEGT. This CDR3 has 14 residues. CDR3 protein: CASRRGLGAETQYF.

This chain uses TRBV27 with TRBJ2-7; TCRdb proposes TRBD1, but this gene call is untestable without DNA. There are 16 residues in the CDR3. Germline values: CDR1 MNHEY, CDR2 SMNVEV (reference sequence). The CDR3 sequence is CASSPLTGSNSYEQYF.

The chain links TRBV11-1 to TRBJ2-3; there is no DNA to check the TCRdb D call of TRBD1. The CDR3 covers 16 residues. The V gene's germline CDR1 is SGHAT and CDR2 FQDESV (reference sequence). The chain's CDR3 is CASSPGTGLSTDTQYF.

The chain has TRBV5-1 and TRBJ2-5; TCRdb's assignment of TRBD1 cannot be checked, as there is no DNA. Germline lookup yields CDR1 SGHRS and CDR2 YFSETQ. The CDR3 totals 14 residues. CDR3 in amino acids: CASSPGQAQETQYF.

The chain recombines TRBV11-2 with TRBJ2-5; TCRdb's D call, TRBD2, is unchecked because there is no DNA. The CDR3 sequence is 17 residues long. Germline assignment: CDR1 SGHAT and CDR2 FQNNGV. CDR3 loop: CTSSLDYWTSGKETQYF.

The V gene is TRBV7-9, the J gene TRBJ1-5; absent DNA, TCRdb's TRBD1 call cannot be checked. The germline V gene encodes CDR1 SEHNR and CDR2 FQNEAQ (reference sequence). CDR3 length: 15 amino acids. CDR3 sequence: CASSLEGQMSQPQHF.

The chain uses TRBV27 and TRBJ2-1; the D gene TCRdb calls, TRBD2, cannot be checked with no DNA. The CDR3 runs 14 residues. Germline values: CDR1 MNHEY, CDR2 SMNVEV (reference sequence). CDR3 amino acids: CASSRTGTYNEQFF.

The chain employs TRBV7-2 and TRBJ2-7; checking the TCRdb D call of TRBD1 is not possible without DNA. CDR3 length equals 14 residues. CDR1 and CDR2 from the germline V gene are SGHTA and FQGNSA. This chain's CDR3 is CASRKGTGAYEQYF.

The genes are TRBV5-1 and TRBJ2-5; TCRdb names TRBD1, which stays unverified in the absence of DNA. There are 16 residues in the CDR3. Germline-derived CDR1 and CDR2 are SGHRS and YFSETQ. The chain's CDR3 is CASSRRDRGQQETQYF.

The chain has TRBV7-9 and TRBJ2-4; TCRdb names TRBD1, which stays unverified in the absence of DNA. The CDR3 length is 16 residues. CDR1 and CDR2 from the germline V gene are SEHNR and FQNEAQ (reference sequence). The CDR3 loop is CASSPKDLSAKNIQYF.

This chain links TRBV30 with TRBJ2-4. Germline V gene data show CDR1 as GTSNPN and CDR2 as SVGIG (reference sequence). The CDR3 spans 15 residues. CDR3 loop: CAWKNKGVAKNIQYF.

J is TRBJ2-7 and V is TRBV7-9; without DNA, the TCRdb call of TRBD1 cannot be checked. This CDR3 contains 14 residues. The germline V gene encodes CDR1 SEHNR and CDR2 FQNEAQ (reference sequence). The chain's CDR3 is CASSSGTSGWEQYF.

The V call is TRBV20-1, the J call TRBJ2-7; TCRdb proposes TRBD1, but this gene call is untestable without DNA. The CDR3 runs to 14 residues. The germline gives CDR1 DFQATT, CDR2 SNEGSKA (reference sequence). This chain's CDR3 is CSATYDRPFYEQYF.

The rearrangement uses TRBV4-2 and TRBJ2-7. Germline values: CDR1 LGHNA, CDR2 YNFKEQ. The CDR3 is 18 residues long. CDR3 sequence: CASSQDETVYPFIHEQYF.

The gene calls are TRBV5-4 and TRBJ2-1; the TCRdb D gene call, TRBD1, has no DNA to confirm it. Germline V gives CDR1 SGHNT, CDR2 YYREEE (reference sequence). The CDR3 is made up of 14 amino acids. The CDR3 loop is CASSRDPGYNEQFF.

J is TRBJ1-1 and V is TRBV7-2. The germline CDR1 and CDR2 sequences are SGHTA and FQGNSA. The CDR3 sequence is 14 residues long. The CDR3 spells CASSFYGPNTEAFF.

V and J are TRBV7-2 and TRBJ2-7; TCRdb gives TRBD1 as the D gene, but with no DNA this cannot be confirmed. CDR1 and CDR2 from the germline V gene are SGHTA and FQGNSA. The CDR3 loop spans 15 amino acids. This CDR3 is CASSFTGRKRYEQYF.

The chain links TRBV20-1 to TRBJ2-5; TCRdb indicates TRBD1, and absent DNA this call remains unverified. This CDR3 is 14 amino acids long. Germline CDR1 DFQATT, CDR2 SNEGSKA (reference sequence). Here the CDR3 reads CSARDTGLQETQYF.

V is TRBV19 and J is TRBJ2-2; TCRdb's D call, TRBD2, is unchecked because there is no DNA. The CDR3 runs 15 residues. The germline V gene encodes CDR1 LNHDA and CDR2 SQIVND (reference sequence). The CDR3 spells CASTVGGNWAGELFF.

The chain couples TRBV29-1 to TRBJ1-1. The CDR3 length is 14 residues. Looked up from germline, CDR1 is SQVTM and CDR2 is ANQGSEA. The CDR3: CSVEDRYRGIEAFF.

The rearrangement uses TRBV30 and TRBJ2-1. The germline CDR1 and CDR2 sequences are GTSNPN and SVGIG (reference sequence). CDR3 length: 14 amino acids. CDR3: CAWSVKDGYNEQFF.

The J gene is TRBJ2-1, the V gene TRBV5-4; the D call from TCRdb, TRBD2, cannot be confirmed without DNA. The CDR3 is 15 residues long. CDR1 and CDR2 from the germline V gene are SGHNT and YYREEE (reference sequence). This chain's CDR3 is CASSLKRDGVNEQFF.

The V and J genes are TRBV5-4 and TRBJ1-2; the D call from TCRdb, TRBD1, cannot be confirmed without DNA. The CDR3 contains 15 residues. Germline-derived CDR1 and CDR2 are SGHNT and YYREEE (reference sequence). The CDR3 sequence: CASSLRDRGHYGYTF.

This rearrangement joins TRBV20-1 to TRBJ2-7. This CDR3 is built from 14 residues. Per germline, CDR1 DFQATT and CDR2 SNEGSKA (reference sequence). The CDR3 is CSARDTTLFYEQYF.

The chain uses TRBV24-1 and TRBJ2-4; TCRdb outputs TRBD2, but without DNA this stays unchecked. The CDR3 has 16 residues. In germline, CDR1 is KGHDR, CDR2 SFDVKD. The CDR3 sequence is CATSDPSTGAKNIQYF.

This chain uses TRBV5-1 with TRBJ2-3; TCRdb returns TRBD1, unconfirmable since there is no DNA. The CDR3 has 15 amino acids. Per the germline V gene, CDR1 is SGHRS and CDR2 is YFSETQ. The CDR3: CASSLDRPGADTQYF.

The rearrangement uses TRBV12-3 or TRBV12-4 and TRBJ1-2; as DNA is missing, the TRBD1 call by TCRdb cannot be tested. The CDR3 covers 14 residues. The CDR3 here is CASSKQGFRDGYTF.

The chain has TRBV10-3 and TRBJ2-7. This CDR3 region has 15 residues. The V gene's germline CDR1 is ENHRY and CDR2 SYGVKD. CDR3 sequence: CAISERSLGSYEQYF.

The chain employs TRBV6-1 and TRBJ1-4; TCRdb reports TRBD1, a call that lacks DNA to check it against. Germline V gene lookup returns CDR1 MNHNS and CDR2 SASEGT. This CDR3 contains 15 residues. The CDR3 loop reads CASSAGGGLSEKLFF.

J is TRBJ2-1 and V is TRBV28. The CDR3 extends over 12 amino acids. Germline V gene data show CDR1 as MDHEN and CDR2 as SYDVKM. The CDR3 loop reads CASSLLLGEQLF. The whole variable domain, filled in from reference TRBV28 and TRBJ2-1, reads DVKVTQSSRYLVKRTGEKVFLECVQDMDHENMFWYRQDPGLGLRLIYFSYDVKMKEKGDIPEGYSVSREKKERFSLILESASTNQTSMYLCASSLLLGEQLFGPGTRLTVL.

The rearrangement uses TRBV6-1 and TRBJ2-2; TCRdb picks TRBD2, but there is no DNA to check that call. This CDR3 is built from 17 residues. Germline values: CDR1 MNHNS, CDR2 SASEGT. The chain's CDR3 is CASSHLAGGPWTGELFF.